These 9 T cell receptor beta chains originate from one sample sequenced in a study of cytomegalovirus exposure and HLA in healthy donors. Primers: 60 Vbeta forward and 13 Jbeta reverse. Clones were sequenced by immunoSEQ multiplex PCR, and TCRdb holds only the in-frame ones, with some missing. The sample consists of approximately 150,000 clones, roughly nine tenths of them appearing once. Source material: PBMCs. Source of these receptors: a woman aged 25 to 45 in good health and CMV-seronegative.

The V call is TRBV7-9, the J call TRBJ2-7, with a tentative D call TRBD2 (5 bases). V gave up 4 bases and J gave up 5 bases, with 24 bases separating them. CDR3 length equals 17 residues. Germline V gene data show CDR1 as SEHNR and CDR2 as FQNEAQ (reference sequence). CDR3 residues: CASSSPLLGLGNNEQYF. The CDR3 DNA reads as TGTGCCAGCAGCTCCCCCTTGTTGGGCCTCGGGAATAACGAGCAGTACTTC.

The genes are TRBV7-3 and TRBJ2-2; D is unresolved. V lost 2 bases and J 4 bases, leaving 8 bases between the germline ends. The CDR3 contains 14 residues. The germline CDR1 and CDR2 sequences are SGHTA and FQGTGA. In DNA form, the CDR3 reads TGTGCCAGCAGCTTATCCCGCAGCACCGGGGAGCTGTTTTTT. This codes for CASSLSRSTGELFF.

The chain links TRBV6-5 to TRBJ2-2, with 8 bases lining up with TRBD2. CDR1 is MNHEY and CDR2 is SVGAGI in the germline V gene. The V gene end was trimmed by 4 bases and the J gene end by 7 bases; junction bases not matched to a gene: 11. The CDR3 runs 16 residues. The CDR3 sequence is CASSSLPGGRNGELFF. CDR3 sequence (DNA): TGTGCCAGCAGTTCCCTGCCTGGCGGGAGGAACGGGGAGCTGTTTTTT.

This clone has just one count. The chain is built from TRBV14 and TRBJ1-3; 9 bases line up with TRBD1. The ends lost 0 bases at V and 2 bases at J; junction bases unmatched: 5. The CDR3 runs 17 residues. The V gene's germline CDR1 is SGHDN and CDR2 FVKESK. Written as DNA, the CDR3 is TGTGCCAGCAGCCAAGATCGGACAGGGGCGGCTGGAAACACCATATATTTT. As protein: CASSQDRTGAAGNTIYF.

This clone was picked up one time. This sequence joins TRBV6-1 and TRBJ1-2, with 9 bases lining up with TRBD1. Germline trimming cut 3 bases from V and 2 bases from J; bases unmatched to any gene: 4. The CDR3 contains 15 residues. CDR1 and CDR2 from the germline V gene are MNHNS and SASEGT. CDR3 in DNA: TGTGCCAGCAGTGACCCGGGACAGGGCAACTATGGCTACACCTTC. It specifies CASSDPGQGNYGYTF.

The chain is built from TRBV19 and TRBJ1-3; 8 bases align to TRBD1. V gave up 9 bases and J gave up 6 bases; unmatched junction bases: 4. The CDR3 is made up of 12 amino acids. Germline lookup yields CDR1 LNHDA and CDR2 SQIVND (reference sequence). CDR3 in amino acids: CASETGENTIYF. Here the CDR3 DNA reads TGTGCCAGCGAGACAGGGGAAAACACCATATATTTT.

The J gene is TRBJ2-5, the V gene TRBV5-4; 9 bases match TRBD2. Gene TRBJ2-7 matches the end of the DNA better, so the J call may be wrong. Germline CDR1 and CDR2: SGHNT and YYREEE (reference sequence). The CDR3 covers 14 residues. The CDR3 region has the DNA TGTGCCAGCAGCCCCAGCGGGAGGAACGGCGAGCAGTACTTC. Amino acids: CASSPSGRNGEQYF.

This rearrangement joins TRBV5-4 to TRBJ1-4; a weak D match, TRBD1 (5 bases). CDR3 length: 14 residues. Trimming left V 3 bases short and J 5 bases short, with 11 bases between. Germline V gives CDR1 SGHNT, CDR2 YYREEE (reference sequence). Here the CDR3 reads CASSSDRKNEKLFF. In DNA, the CDR3 is TGTGCCAGCAGCTCAGACAGAAAGAATGAAAAACTGTTTTTT.

This sequence joins TRBV7-7 and TRBJ2-5; 8 positions agree with TRBD1. The germline V gene has CDR1 SSHAT and CDR2 FNYEAQ (reference sequence). This CDR3 is built from 15 residues. Trimming removed 5 bases from V and 4 bases from J; junction bases left unmatched: 9. CDR3 nucleotides: TGTGCCAGCAGCCGGGCGGACAGGGATGGAGAGACCCAGTACTTC. Protein product: CASSRADRDGETQYF.